The 22 T cell receptor beta chains below all came from one sample that was sequenced in a study of blood T cell repertoires in COVID-19 (dated by TCRdb to the early 2020s). Libraries were made using the immunoSEQ multiplex PCR assay. This is the immuneACCESS table as TCRdb keeps it, with only in-frame sequences that have V and J called. A part of the clones is gone; compared with another copy, unresolved V genes explain less than half, and the rest is unexplained. Within this sample are roughly 30,000 clones, with about 84% of them counted one time only. Under 55% of the sample is held by the ten biggest clonotypes. The material sequenced was peripheral blood. The origin of the receptors is a woman over 75 with acute or convalescent COVID-19.

The rearrangement uses TRBV28 and TRBJ1-6; the D gene is possibly TRBD1 (6 bases). The V gene's germline CDR1 is MDHEN and CDR2 SYDVKM. V was pared by 6 bases and J by 3 bases, with 9 bases between. CDR3 length: 14 amino acids. The CDR3 bases are TGTGCCAGCAGGAGACAGGACTATAATTCACCCCTCCACTTT. Protein sequence: CASRRQDYNSPLHF.

The chain uses TRBV30 and TRBJ1-5, with D possibly matching TRBD1 (6 bases). This CDR3 contains 13 residues. V lost 5 bases and J lost 7, with 15 bases in between. Germline assignment: CDR1 GTSNPN and CDR2 SVGIG (reference sequence). The CDR3 loop reads CAWDSQGQQPQHF. DNA for the CDR3: TGTGCCTGGGATTCCCAGGGGCAACAGCCCCAGCATTTT.

The CDR3 protein is CASSGSRGGAYQPQHF. In nucleotides, the CDR3 is TGTGCCAGCAGTGGATCGCGAGGGGGCGCGTATCAGCCCCAGCATTTT. The chain has TRBV6-1 and TRBJ1-5; TRBD1 matches 7 bases. This CDR3 has 16 amino acids. CDR1 and CDR2 from the germline V gene are MNHNS and SASEGT. With V trimmed by 4 bases and J by 5 bases, 11 bases remained unmatched.

V usage is TRBV3-1 (or the pseudogene TRBV3-2) and J usage is TRBJ2-1; 10 bases align to TRBD1. This CDR3 is built from 17 residues. The V gene end was trimmed by 5 bases and the J gene end by 7 bases; junction bases not matched to a gene: 14. The germline V gene has CDR1 LGHDT and CDR2 YNNKEL (reference sequence). This CDR3 is CASSRGTRDRGLNEQFF. The CDR3 bases are TGTGCCAGCAGCAGAGGGACCCGGGACAGGGGTTTAAATGAGCAGTTCTTC.

The V call is TRBV7-3, the J call TRBJ2-2; perhaps TRBD2 as D (7 bases). This CDR3 is built from 15 residues. V gave up 5 bases and J gave up 0 bases, with 10 bases separating them. Germline CDR1 and CDR2: SGHTA and FQGTGA. CDR3 residues: CASSPGGPNTGELFF. For the CDR3, the DNA is TGTGCCAGCAGCCCGGGGGGCCCGAACACCGGGGAGCTGTTTTTT. Together with reference TRBV7-3 and TRBJ2-2, the CDR3 gives the full variable domain: GAGVSQTPSNKVTEKGKYVELRCDPISGHTALYWYRQSLGQGPEFLIYFQGTGAADDSGLPNDRFFAVRPEGSVSTLKIQRTERGDSAVYLCASSPGGPNTGELFFGEGSRLTVL.

The CDR3 region is CASSGGQIYSNQPQHF. CDR3 nucleotide sequence: TGTGCCAGCAGCGGTGGACAGATTTATAGCAATCAGCCCCAGCATTTT. The chain links TRBV5-8 to TRBJ1-5, with TRBD1 as a possible D gene (6 bases). Germline values: CDR1 SGHTS, CDR2 YDEGEE. The length of the CDR3 is 16 residues. Trimming shortened V by 4 bases and J by 0 bases, and 14 bases separated the two germline ends.

The chain is built from TRBV7-9 and TRBJ2-1, with TRBD2 identical over 7 bases. This CDR3 is built from 15 residues. V lost 0 bases, J lost 8 bases, and 7 bases stayed unmatched. Germline-derived CDR1 and CDR2 are SEHNR and FQNEAQ (reference sequence). The CDR3 reads CASSLARREPDEQFF. The CDR3, as DNA: TGTGCCAGCAGCTTAGCAAGGCGGGAGCCTGATGAGCAGTTCTTC.

In this sample, this clone is medium-sized. The V call is TRBV28, the J call TRBJ2-7; 10 bases match TRBD1. Germline values: CDR1 MDHEN, CDR2 SYDVKM. The CDR3 sequence is 14 residues long. Trimming at V came to 10 bases and at J to 6 bases, leaving 12 bases not matched to a gene. CDR3 sequence (DNA): TGTGCCACCAACTCACCGGGACAGGGGCCCGAGCAGTACTTC. Translating it yields CATNSPGQGPEQYF.

The rearrangement uses TRBV29-1 and TRBJ1-5; D is possibly TRBD1 (5 bases). Germline V gene sequence: CDR1 SQVTM, CDR2 ANQGSEA. The germline V and J ends were trimmed by 4 bases and 3 bases, with 13 bases remaining between them. CDR3 length: 14 amino acids. The CDR3 protein is CSVGGGLNNQPQHF. CDR3 DNA: TGCAGCGTTGGGGGGGGTCTGAACAATCAGCCCCAGCATTTT.

The chain has TRBV20-1 and TRBJ2-7, with 8 bases that match TRBD1. This CDR3 is 15 amino acids long. J lost 2 bases, V lost 4 bases, and 10 bases had no gene match. Germline CDR1 and CDR2: DFQATT and SNEGSKA (reference sequence). The CDR3 DNA reads as TGCAGTGCTACTGACGTTACAGGGGGGACCTACGAGCAGTACTTC. Protein sequence: CSATDVTGGTYEQYF.

The rearrangement joins TRBV9 to TRBJ2-1, with D possibly being TRBD1 (5 bases). The germline V and J ends were trimmed by 3 bases and 1 base, with 11 bases remaining between them. From germline, CDR1 is SGDLS and CDR2 YYNGEE. This CDR3 has 15 residues. The CDR3 spells CASSAQGNSYNEQFF. CDR3 DNA: TGTGCCAGCAGCGCCCAGGGTAATTCCTACAATGAGCAGTTCTTC.

The chain joins TRBV28 to TRBJ2-5; 9 nucleotides line up with TRBD1. Germline CDR1 and CDR2: MDHEN and SYDVKM. The junction had 7 bases not matched to a gene; V was cut back by 6 bases and J by 5 bases. The CDR3 totals 14 residues. The CDR3: CASRRTGGSETQYF. CDR3 in DNA: TGTGCCAGCAGACGTACAGGGGGCTCGGAGACCCAGTACTTC.

The V and J genes are TRBV9 and TRBJ1-3, with 7 bases aligning to TRBD1. The trim removed 0 bases at V and 3 bases at J, leaving 3 bases unmatched. Germline lookup yields CDR1 SGDLS and CDR2 YYNGEE. The CDR3 runs to 15 residues. This chain's CDR3 is CASSVGQGVGNTIYF. In DNA, the CDR3 is TGTGCCAGCAGCGTAGGCCAGGGGGTTGGAAACACCATATATTTT.

This chain connects TRBV16 to TRBJ1-2; a weak D match, TRBD1 (5 bases). CDR3 length: 15 amino acids. Germline CDR1 reads KGHSY; CDR2 reads FQNENV. Between the trimmed V and J ends, which lost 2 bases and 4 bases, there was a span of 14 bases. The CDR3 region is CASSQMAGFTYGYTF. As DNA, the CDR3 is TGTGCCAGCAGCCAAATGGCAGGGTTTACCTATGGCTACACCTTC.

V is TRBV5-1 and J is TRBJ1-3; D not certain. This CDR3 has 15 residues. Germline V CDR1 and CDR2: SGHRS, YFSETQ. Trimming removed 0 bases at V and 0 bases at J, with 7 bases between. CDR3 sequence (DNA): TGCGCCAGCAGCTTGGATGGCAGCTCTGGAAACACCATATATTTT. It encodes CASSLDGSSGNTIYF.

The gene calls are TRBV14 and TRBJ2-7; 12 nucleotides agree with TRBD1. Germline V gene lookup returns CDR1 SGHDN and CDR2 FVKESK. The CDR3 covers 16 residues. Losses at the gene ends were 4 bases for V and 6 bases for J; bases not matched to a gene: 10. The CDR3 is CASSLMGGTGGFEQYF. In DNA form, the CDR3 reads TGTGCCAGCAGCCTCATGGGAGGGACAGGGGGCTTCGAGCAGTACTTC.

The chain recombines TRBV4-2 with TRBJ2-5; 8 bases match TRBD2. Germline trimming cut 1 base from V and 9 bases from J; bases unmatched to any gene: 10. The CDR3 consists of 15 residues. The germline V gene encodes CDR1 LGHNA and CDR2 YNFKEQ. The CDR3 bases are TGTGCCAGCAGCCAAGCCGCGGGGGGCGCCACGGCCCAGTACTTC. It encodes CASSQAAGGATAQYF.

The chain couples TRBV5-6 to TRBJ1-1, with 8 bases that match TRBD1. CDR1 is SGHDT and CDR2 is YYEEEE in the germline V gene. V lost 2 bases, J lost 3 bases, and 3 bases stayed unmatched. There are 14 residues in the CDR3. For the CDR3, the DNA is TGTGCCAGCAGCTTTGGGACAGGACACACTGAAGCTTTCTTT. Translated: CASSFGTGHTEAFF.

This chain uses TRBV4-1 with TRBJ1-1; D may be TRBD1 (5 bases). Germline loops: CDR1 MGHRA, CDR2 YSYEKL. V was cut by 8 bases and J by 1 base, with 14 bases left in between. The CDR3 consists of 14 residues. CDR3 region: CASWGLLKNTEAFF. In DNA, the CDR3 is TGCGCCAGCTGGGGACTTTTGAAGAACACTGAAGCTTTCTTT.

The gene calls are TRBV10-2 and TRBJ2-5, with 16 bases fitting TRBD2. CDR1 and CDR2 from the germline V gene are WSHSY and SAAADI. The CDR3 has 15 amino acids. J was trimmed by 7 bases and V by 6 bases; bases with no gene match: 5. The CDR3 DNA reads TGCGCCAGCAGGAAGGGACTAGCGGGAGGGGGGACCCAGTACTTC. This gives the protein CASRKGLAGGGTQYF.

This rearrangement joins TRBV24-1 to TRBJ2-5, with D possibly TRBD1 on 6 matching bases. Per germline, CDR1 KGHDR and CDR2 SFDVKD. Trimming left V 2 bases short and J 1 base short, with 13 bases between. The CDR3 contains 16 residues. CDR3 coding DNA: TGTGCCACCAGTGATTGGACGGTAGGGGGCCAAGAGACCCAGTACTTC. As protein: CATSDWTVGGQETQYF.

The chain joins TRBV7-2 to TRBJ1-4, with TRBD1 matching 7 bases. This CDR3 comprises 19 residues. The germline V gene encodes CDR1 SGHTA and CDR2 FQGNSA. Losses at the gene ends were 1 base for V and 8 bases for J; bases not matched to a gene: 19. In DNA form, the CDR3 reads TGTGCCAGCAGCTTAGATCAGCCTACTCGTTTGACAGGGTCCGAAAAACTGTTTTTT. It codes for CASSLDQPTRLTGSEKLFF.